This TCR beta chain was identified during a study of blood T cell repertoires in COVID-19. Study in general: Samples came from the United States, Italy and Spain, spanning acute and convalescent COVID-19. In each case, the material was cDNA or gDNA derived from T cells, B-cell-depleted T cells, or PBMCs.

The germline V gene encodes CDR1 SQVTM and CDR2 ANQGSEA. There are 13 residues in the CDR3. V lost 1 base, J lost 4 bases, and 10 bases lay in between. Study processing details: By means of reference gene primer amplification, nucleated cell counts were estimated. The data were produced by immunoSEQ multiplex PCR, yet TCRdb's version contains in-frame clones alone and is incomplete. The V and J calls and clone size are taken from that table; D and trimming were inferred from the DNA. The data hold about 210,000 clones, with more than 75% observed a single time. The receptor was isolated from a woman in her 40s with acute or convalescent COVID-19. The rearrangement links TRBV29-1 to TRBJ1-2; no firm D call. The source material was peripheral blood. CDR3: CSVEGLGGYGYTF. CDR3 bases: TGCAGCGTTGAAGGGCTCGGCGGCTATGGCTACACCTTC.